Following are 17 T cell receptor beta chains from one sample sequenced in a study of shared clonotypes between healthy human individuals. Cells designated naive CD8 were CD45RO-negative and were positively selected for CCR7, with terminally differentiated effector memory CD45RA+ cells excluded. Measured with immunoSEQ multiplex PCR; TCRdb has only the in-frame clones, and not every one. The sample lists hundreds of thousands of clones, approximately 96% seen once, with under 0.3% in the top ten. What was sequenced was naive CD8+ T cells sorted from blood. These receptors came from a young man in good health.

The chain employs TRBV29-1 and TRBJ1-1; maybe TRBD1 (5 bases). Germline CDR1 reads SQVTM; CDR2 reads ANQGSEA. Trimming took off 4 bases at V and 1 base at J, with 16 bases between the two ends. The CDR3 loop spans 15 amino acids. CDR3 nucleotide sequence: TGCAGCGTTGGGGAGGGGACGATGCAGAACACTGAAGCTTTCTTT. As protein: CSVGEGTMQNTEAFF. The full variable domain, with the rest looked up from reference TRBV29-1 and TRBJ1-1, is SAVISQKPSRDICQRGTSLTIQCQVDSQVTMMFWYRQQPGQSLTLIATANQGSEATYESGFVIDKFPISRPNLTFSTLTVSNMSPEDSSIYLCSVGEGTMQNTEAFFGQGTRLTVV.

This chain connects TRBV7-6 to TRBJ2-3; 15 bases line up with TRBD2. Trimming at V came to 2 bases and at J to 0 bases, leaving 3 bases not matched to a gene. The germline CDR1 and CDR2 sequences are SGHVS and FNYEAQ. The CDR3 runs 18 residues. The CDR3 protein is CASSLPGLAGGSTDTQYF. For the CDR3, the DNA is TGTGCCAGCAGCTTACCGGGACTAGCGGGAGGCAGCACAGATACGCAGTATTTT.

This rearrangement joins TRBV18 to TRBJ2-1, with TRBD2 matching 9 bases. The J segment lost 8 bases and the V segment lost 4 bases, leaving 9 bases of the junction unmatched. Germline V gene data show CDR1 as KGHSH and CDR2 as LQKENI. This CDR3 has 15 amino acids. Written as DNA, the CDR3 is TGTGCCAGCTCACAGACTAGCGGAGGGGGGGATGAGCAGTTCTTC. Its protein is CASSQTSGGGDEQFF.

The chain employs TRBV7-6 and TRBJ1-3; 9 bases match TRBD1. Germline loops: CDR1 SGHVS, CDR2 FNYEAQ. J was trimmed by 3 bases and V by 1 base; bases with no gene match: 4. CDR3 length: 16 amino acids. CDR3 loop: CASSLDNRGHGNTIYF. CDR3 sequence (DNA): TGTGCCAGCAGCTTAGATAACAGGGGGCATGGAAACACCATATATTTT.

The CDR3 reads CASSLVGEEVDQPQHF. In DNA form, the CDR3 reads TGTGCCAGCAGCTTGGTAGGGGAAGAGGTAGATCAGCCCCAGCATTTT. V usage is TRBV5-5 and J usage is TRBJ1-5, with D perhaps TRBD1 (5 bases). Trimming pared 0 bases from V and 5 bases from J, leaving 15 bases between. Germline CDR1 is SGHKS and CDR2 is YYEKEE (reference sequence). This CDR3 has 16 residues.

The chain joins TRBV6-1 to TRBJ2-1; no clear D gene. The CDR3 extends over 16 amino acids. Germline lookup yields CDR1 MNHNS and CDR2 SASEGT. With 0 bases removed from V and 0 bases from J, the gap between germline ends came to 9 bases. The CDR3 region is CASSEAVRSSYNEQFF. CDR3 bases: TGTGCCAGCAGTGAAGCGGTTAGGAGCTCCTACAATGAGCAGTTCTTC.

The CDR3 DNA follows: TGTGCCAGCAGTATAGGACGGGACGAGCAGTACTTC. Translation gives CASSIGRDEQYF. The chain uses TRBV6-1 and TRBJ2-7; no definite D call. This CDR3 is built from 12 residues. CDR1 MNHNS and CDR2 SASEGT come from the germline V gene. V was shortened by 5 bases and J by 5 bases, with 10 bases between the two germline ends.

The chain uses TRBV6-5 and TRBJ1-2; 7 nucleotides match TRBD1. The CDR3 runs to 12 residues. Unmatched junction bases numbered 2, after V lost 4 bases and J lost 6 bases. Germline loops: CDR1 MNHEY, CDR2 SVGAGI. CDR3 nucleotides: TGTGCCAGCAGTTTCAGGGGGGATGGCTACACCTTC. Its protein product is CASSFRGDGYTF.

The chain uses TRBV7-9 and TRBJ2-7, with TRBD1 as a possible D gene (6 bases). The CDR3 length is 14 residues. The ends were cut back, 4 bases at V and 0 bases at J, with 10 bases in the middle. Per germline, CDR1 SEHNR and CDR2 FQNEAQ (reference sequence). The CDR3 DNA reads as TGTGCCAGCAGCTCTTCACAGGGCTCCTACGAGCAGTACTTC. As protein: CASSSSQGSYEQYF. Variable domain in full (rest from reference TRBV7-9 and TRBJ2-7): DTGVSQNPRHKITKRGQNVTFRCDPISEHNRLYWYRQTLGQGPEFLTYFQNEAQLEKSRLLSDRFSAERPKGSFSTLEIQRTEQGDSAMYLCASSSSQGSYEQYFGPGTRLTVT.

The chain combines TRBV25-1 with TRBJ2-1; a weak D match, TRBD2 (5 bases). Looked up from germline, CDR1 is MGHDK and CDR2 is SYGVNS. The CDR3 has 12 amino acids. Between the trimmed V and J ends, which lost 5 bases and 10 bases, there was a span of 12 bases. The CDR3 protein is CASSQTGGEQFF. CDR3 bases: TGTGCCAGCAGTCAGACCGGCGGGGAGCAGTTCTTC.

This chain joins TRBV4-1 and TRBJ2-3; D possibly corresponds to TRBD2 (5 bases). V lost 1 base and J 0 bases, leaving 11 bases between the germline ends. This CDR3 region has 16 residues. The germline V gene has CDR1 MGHRA and CDR2 YSYEKL. Written as DNA, the CDR3 is TGCGCCAGCAGCCAAGGTTTCAGCGGAAGCACAGATACGCAGTATTTT. Amino acid sequence: CASSQGFSGSTDTQYF.

This chain joins TRBV11-2 and TRBJ2-1; the match to TRBD2 covers 11 bases. This CDR3 has 15 amino acids. The junction had 5 bases not matched to a gene; V was cut back by 5 bases and J by 5 bases. Germline values: CDR1 SGHAT, CDR2 FQNNGV. The chain's CDR3 is CASSTRLAGNNEQFF. CDR3 DNA sequence: TGTGCCAGCAGCACTCGACTAGCGGGAAACAATGAGCAGTTCTTC.

This rearrangement joins TRBV9 to TRBJ1-1, with unresolved D. The V gene lost 4 bases and the J gene lost 4 bases, with 5 bases spanning the gap. This CDR3 is built from 11 residues. Germline CDR1 is SGDLS and CDR2 is YYNGEE. The CDR3 spells CASSPATEAFF. The CDR3 nucleotides are TGTGCCAGCAGCCCGGCCACTGAAGCTTTCTTT.

V usage is TRBV27 and J usage is TRBJ1-1, with 8 bases that match TRBD1. Germline V gene data show CDR1 as MNHEY and CDR2 as SMNVEV (reference sequence). V was clipped by 7 bases and J by 5 bases; unmatched bases: 6. The CDR3 loop spans 13 amino acids. CDR3 sequence reads: CASTQQGGTEAFF. Written as DNA, the CDR3 is TGTGCCAGCACGCAACAGGGGGGAACTGAAGCTTTCTTT.

The chain couples TRBV30 to TRBJ1-1; D remains ambiguous. This CDR3 has 13 residues. Trimming removed 3 bases from V and 3 bases from J, with 11 bases in between. From germline, CDR1 is GTSNPN and CDR2 SVGIG (reference sequence). The CDR3 protein is CAWRRLGYTEAFF. For the CDR3, the DNA is TGTGCCTGGAGACGTTTGGGTTACACTGAAGCTTTCTTT.

The J gene is TRBJ2-2, the V gene TRBV6-5; D remains ambiguous. Germline V gene sequence: CDR1 MNHEY, CDR2 SVGAGI. The CDR3 has 14 amino acids. Trimming shortened V by 2 bases and J by 4 bases, and 8 bases separated the two germline ends. In nucleotides, the CDR3 is TGTGCCAGCAGTTACGGCTATCTCACCGGGGAGCTGTTTTTT. Translation gives CASSYGYLTGELFF.

The gene calls are TRBV2 and TRBJ1-4, with 9 bases that match TRBD1. Germline-derived CDR1 and CDR2 are SNHLY and FYNNEI. V lost 2 bases to trimming and J lost 8 bases; unmatched junction nucleotides: 3. The length of the CDR3 is 14 residues. CDR3 nucleotides: TGTGCCAGCAGTGAAATGGGACAGGGAGAAAAACTGTTTTTT. It encodes CASSEMGQGEKLFF. The full variable domain, with the rest looked up from reference TRBV2 and TRBJ1-4, is EPEVTQTPSHQVTQMGQEVILRCVPISNHLYFYWYRQILGQKVEFLVSFYNNEISEKSEIFDDQFSVERPDGSNFTLKIRSTKLEDSAMYFCASSEMGQGEKLFFGSGTQLSVL.